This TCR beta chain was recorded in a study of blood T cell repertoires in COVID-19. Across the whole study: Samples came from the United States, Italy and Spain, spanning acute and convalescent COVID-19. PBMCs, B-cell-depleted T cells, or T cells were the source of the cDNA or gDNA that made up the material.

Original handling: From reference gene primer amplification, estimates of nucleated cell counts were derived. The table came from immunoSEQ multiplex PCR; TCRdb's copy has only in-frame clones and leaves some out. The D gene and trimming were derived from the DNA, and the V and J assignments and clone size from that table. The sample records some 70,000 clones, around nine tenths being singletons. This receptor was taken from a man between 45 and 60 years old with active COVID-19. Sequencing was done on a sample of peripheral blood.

CDR3 protein: CATSELTGGLEKLFF. Here the CDR3 DNA reads TGTGCCACCAGTGAGTTAACAGGTGGGCTTGAAAAACTGTTTTTT. The chain couples TRBV24-1 to TRBJ1-4, with D possibly matching TRBD1 (5 bases). The CDR3 is 15 residues long. Germline V gene lookup returns CDR1 KGHDR and CDR2 SFDVKD. The V end lost 4 bases, the J end lost 7 bases, and 15 bases lay between the germline ends.